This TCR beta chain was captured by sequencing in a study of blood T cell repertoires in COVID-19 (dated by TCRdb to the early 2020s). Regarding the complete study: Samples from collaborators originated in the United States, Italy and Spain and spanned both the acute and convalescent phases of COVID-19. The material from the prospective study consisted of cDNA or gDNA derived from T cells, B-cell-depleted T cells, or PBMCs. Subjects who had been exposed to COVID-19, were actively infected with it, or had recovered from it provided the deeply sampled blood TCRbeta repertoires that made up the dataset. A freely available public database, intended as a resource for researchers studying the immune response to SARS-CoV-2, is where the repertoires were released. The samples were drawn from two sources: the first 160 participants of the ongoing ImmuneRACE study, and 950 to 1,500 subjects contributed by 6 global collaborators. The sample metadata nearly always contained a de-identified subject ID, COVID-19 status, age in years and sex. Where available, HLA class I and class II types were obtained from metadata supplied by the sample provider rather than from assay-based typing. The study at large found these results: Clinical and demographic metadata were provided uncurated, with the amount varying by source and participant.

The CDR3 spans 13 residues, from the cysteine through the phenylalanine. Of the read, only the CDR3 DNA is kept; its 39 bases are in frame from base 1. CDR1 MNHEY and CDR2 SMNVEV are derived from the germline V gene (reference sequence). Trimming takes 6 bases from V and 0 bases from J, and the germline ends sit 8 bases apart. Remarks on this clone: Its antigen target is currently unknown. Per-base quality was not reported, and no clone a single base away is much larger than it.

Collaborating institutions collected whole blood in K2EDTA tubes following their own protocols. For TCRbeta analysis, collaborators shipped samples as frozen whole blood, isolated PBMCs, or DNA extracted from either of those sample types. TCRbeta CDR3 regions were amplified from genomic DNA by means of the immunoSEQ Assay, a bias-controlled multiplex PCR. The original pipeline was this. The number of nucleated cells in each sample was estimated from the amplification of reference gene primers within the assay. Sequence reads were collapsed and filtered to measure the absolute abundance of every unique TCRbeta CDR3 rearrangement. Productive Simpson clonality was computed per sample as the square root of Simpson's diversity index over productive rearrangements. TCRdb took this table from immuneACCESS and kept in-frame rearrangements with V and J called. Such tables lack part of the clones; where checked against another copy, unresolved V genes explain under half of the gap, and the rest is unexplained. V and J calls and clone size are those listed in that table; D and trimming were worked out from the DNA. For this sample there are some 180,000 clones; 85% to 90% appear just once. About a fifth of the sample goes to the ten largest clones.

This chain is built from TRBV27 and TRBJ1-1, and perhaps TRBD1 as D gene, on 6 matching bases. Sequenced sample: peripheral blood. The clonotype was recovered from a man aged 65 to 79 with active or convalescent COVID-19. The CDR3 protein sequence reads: CASRDRMNTEAFF. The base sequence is TGTGCCAGCAGAGACAGGATGAACACTGAAGCTTTCTTT.